The T cell receptor (beta chain) under discussion was sequenced for a study of T cell responses to AZD1222 COVID-19 vaccine (dated by TCRdb to the early 2020s). Notes on the research overall: A total of about 230 trial participants underwent TCR sequencing, of whom around 200 received two doses of AZD1222 and around 26 received two doses of the MenACWY control vaccine. Trial participants were enrolled by age into 18-55, 56-69 and 70-plus year subgroups, with about 150, 28 and 57 TCR-sequenced participants respectively. The full study reports these points: Reportedly, close to half of the unique spike-specific TCRs recognized epitopes lying outside the regions that are mutated in the B.1.351 and B.1.1.7 variants. Most participants were white British and females outnumbered males, and the authors suggested that clonal diversity may have been underestimated. No day 14 peak-response samples were available, so repertoires were characterized only after the peak T cell response. Conclusions about previously exposed vaccinees are limited, since just a handful of AZD1222 recipients were seropositive for SARS-CoV-2 at baseline. CD4 TCRs associated with the vaccine covered the entire spike protein, and the dominant responses were in regions 160-218 and 743-854. After two AZD1222 doses, both the breadth and the depth of spike-specific TCRs were significantly higher than at day 0 and than in MenACWY recipients. In the small 56-69-year group, the increase in depth fell short of significance, most likely because of low power.

This sample's time point label indicates: about 28 days (+/-7) after the second vaccine dose. Because spike-specific TCR depth and breadth did not differ between the two schedules, AZD1222 recipients who got a second dose at roughly 4 weeks were pooled with those who got a second dose at roughly 12 weeks. Vaccinee samples came from UK trials COV001 and COV002, including a single-blind randomized controlled phase 2/3 trial of AZD1222 (ChAdOx1 nCoV-19) in healthy adults. For TCRbeta chain sequencing, PBMC samples were collected from trial participants at day 0 and at day 28 after the second dose. On this clone itself: The target of this receptor is not known. No base qualities exist here, and no much larger clone lies one base off it.

Trimming removed 5 bases from V and 9 bases from J, leaving 14 bases between the germline ends. The CDR3 covers 13 residues, taking in both the cysteine and the phenylalanine. Left in the record is the CDR3 DNA by itself, 39 bases read in frame from the first base. CDR1 and CDR2, looked up from the germline V gene, are SGHTA and FQGNSA. The CDR3 regions of human TCRbeta chains were analyzed by immunosequencing. The paper's processing steps were these. Repertoire TCRs were matched against a reference library of SARS-CoV-2-specific TCRs generated with the MIRA antigen-specificity platform. Breadth meant the fraction of unique TCRs that were SARS-CoV-2-associated, whereas depth meant the fraction of total T cells that were SARS-CoV-2-associated. Using the MIRA data, every spike-specific TCR was mapped to the spike region that the TCR reacted to and assigned to either a CD4 or a CD8 class. Log10-transformed breadth and depth values were compared by one-way ANOVA with Sidak's multiple comparisons tests. This immuneACCESS table, as held by TCRdb, lists in-frame sequences with V and J called but not all clones. Of the missing ones, under half trace to an unresolved V gene in checked studies; the others have no known cause. V and J calls and clone size are given by that table; D and trimming were obtained from the DNA. This sample lists under 150,000 clones; 90% were detected once. The ten largest make up 1.5% to 2% of the sample.

The chain joins TRBV7-2 to TRBJ1-5; the D gene is perhaps TRBD1, from 5 matching bases. The sequence came from an adult who received the AZD1222 COVID-19 vaccine. Sequencing was performed on peripheral blood, taken 28 days after the second AZD1222 dose. The DNA is TGTGCCAGCAGCGATGGGGCGGGCAGGCCCCAGCATTTT. Its protein reads: CASSDGAGRPQHF.